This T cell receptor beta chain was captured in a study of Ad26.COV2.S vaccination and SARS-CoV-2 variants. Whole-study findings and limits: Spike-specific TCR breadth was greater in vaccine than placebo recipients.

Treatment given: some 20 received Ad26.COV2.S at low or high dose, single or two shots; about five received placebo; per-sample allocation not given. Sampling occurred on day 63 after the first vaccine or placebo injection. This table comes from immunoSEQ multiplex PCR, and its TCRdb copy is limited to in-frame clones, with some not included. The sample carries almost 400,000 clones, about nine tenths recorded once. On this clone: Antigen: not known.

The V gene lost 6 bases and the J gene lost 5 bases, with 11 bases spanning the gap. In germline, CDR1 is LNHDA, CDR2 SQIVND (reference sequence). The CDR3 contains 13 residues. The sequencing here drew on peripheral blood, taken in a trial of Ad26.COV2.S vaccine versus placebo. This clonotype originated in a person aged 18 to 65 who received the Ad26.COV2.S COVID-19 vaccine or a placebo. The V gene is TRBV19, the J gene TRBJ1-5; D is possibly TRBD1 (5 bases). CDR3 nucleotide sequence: TGTGCCAGTAGAGGGGCCCTGGATCAGCCCCAGCATTTT. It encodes CASRGALDQPQHF.